This TCR beta chain was recorded in a study of blood T cell repertoires in COVID-19 (dated by TCRdb to the early 2020s). As for the study more broadly: Samples from collaborators originated in the United States, Italy and Spain and spanned both the acute and convalescent phases of COVID-19. The material from the prospective study consisted of cDNA or gDNA derived from T cells, B-cell-depleted T cells, or PBMCs. Subjects who had been exposed to COVID-19, were actively infected with it, or had recovered from it provided the deeply sampled blood TCRbeta repertoires that made up the dataset. The repertoires were released in a freely available public database intended as a resource for research on the immune response to SARS-CoV-2. Samples came from the ongoing ImmuneRACE study (first 160 participants) plus 1,254 subjects from 6 global collaborators. The sample metadata nearly always contained a de-identified subject ID, COVID-19 status, age in years and sex. Where available, HLA class I and class II types were obtained from metadata supplied by the sample provider rather than from assay-based typing.

The paper's findings and limits, for the study overall: The amount of clinical and demographic metadata varied by source and participant and was provided uncurated.

In regard to this clone: Its recognized antigen is unknown. Base qualities are not at hand, and no much larger clone is one base apart.

The immunoSEQ Assay, a bias-controlled multiplex PCR, was used to amplify TCRbeta CDR3 regions from genomic DNA. In the source study's methods: Within the assay, amplification of reference gene primers was used to estimate how many nucleated cells each sample contained. To quantify the absolute abundance of each unique TCRbeta CDR3 rearrangement, sequence reads were collapsed and filtered. For each sample, productive Simpson clonality was calculated as the square root of Simpson's diversity index across productive rearrangements. The table comes from immuneACCESS by way of TCRdb, which keeps in-frame sequences with V and J called. Part of the clones is missing from these tables; in studies checked, under half for an unresolved V gene and the rest for unknown reasons. V and J calls and clone size come straight from that table; D and trimming were deduced from the DNA. In this sample the table shows roughly 140,000 clones, roughly four fifths of which occur a single time. 1.5% to 2% of the sample is held by the ten biggest clonotypes.

Participants in the prospective study were enrolled through a virtual design, were aged roughly 18 to 100 years, and lived in under 25 United States geographic areas. In the prospective study, participants were assigned to cohorts based on the clinical history participants reported in a screening survey and a study questionnaire. Exposed participants had been in contact with someone with a PCR-confirmed or clinician-diagnosed COVID-19 case within 2 weeks of study entry. In the prospective study, whole blood, serum and a nasopharyngeal or oropharyngeal swab were collected from each participant by mobile phlebotomists. Additional blood draws and questionnaires over an approximately 2-month period could optionally be provided by prospective study participants. Before DNA extraction, blood samples from the prospective study were shipped at room temperature or frozen. The CDR3 numbers 14 residues from cysteine through phenylalanine. The DNA shown is the 42-base CDR3, in frame from base 1. As encoded in the germline V gene (reference sequence), CDR1 is SEHNR while CDR2 is FQNEAQ. The junction carries 10 bases between V and J, which are trimmed by 3 bases and 5 bases respectively.

Sequencing was performed on PBMCs or T cells enriched from blood (not recorded which). Recombination connected TRBV7-9 to TRBJ2-2; there is no confident call for the D gene. The TCR comes from a woman in her late teens or twenties who had been exposed to COVID-19. Read as DNA, the sequence is TGTGCCAGCAGCTTTGTATCCGGGACCGGGGAGCTGTTTTTT. It translates as CASSFVSGTGELFF.